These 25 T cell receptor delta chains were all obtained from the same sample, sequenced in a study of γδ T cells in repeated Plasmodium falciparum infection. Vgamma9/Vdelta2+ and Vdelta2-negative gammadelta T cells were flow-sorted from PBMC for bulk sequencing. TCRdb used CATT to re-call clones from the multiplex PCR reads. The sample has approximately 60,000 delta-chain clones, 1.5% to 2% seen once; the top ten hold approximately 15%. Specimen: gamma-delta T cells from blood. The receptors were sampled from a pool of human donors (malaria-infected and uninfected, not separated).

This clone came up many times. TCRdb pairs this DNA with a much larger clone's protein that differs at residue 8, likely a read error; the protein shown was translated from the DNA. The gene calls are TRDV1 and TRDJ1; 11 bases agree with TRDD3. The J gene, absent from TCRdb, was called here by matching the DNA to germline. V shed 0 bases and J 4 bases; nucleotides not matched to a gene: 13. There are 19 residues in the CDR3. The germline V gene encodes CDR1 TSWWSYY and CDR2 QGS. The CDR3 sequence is CALGELGTWGIRDGDKLIF. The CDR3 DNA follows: TGTGCTCTTGGGGAACTGGGTACTTGGGGGATACGAGACGGCGATAAACTCATCTTT.

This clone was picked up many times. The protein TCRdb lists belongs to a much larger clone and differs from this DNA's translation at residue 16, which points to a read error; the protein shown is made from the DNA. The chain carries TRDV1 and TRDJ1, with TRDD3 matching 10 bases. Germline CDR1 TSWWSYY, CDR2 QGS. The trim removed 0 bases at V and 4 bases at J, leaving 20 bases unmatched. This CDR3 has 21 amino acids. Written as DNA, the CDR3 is TGTGCTCTTGGGGAACTCGGTCCTACAGAGCTACTGGGGGATTGGGGCGATAAACTCATCTTT. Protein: CALGELGPTELLGDWGDKLIF.

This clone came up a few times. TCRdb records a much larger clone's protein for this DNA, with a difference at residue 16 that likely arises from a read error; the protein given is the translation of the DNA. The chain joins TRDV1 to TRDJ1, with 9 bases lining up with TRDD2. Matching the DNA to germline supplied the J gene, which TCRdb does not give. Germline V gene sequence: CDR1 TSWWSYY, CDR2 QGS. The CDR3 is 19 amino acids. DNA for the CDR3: TGTGCTCTTGGGGAACTCGCCTTCCTACCGCGGCCTCGCACCGATAGACTCATCTTT. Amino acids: CALGELAFLPRPRTDRLIF.

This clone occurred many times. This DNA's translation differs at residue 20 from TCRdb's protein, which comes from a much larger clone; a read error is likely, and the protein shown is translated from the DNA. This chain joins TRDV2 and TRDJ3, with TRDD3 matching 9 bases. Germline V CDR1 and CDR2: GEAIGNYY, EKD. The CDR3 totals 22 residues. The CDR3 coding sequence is TGTGCCTGTGACACGGCAGGATACGGGGGGATACCGGGCTCCTGGGACACCCGACAGGTGTTTTTC. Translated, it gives CACDTAGYGGIPGSWDTRQVFF.

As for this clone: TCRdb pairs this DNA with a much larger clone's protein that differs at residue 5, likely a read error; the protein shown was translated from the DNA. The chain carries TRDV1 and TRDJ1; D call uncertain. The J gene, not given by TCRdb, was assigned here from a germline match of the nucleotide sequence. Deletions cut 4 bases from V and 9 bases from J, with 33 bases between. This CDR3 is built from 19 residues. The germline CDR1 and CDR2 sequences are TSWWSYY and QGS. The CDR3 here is CALGGFSKRFRTGFKELIF. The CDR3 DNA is TGTGCTCTTGGGGGATTCTCTAAAAGATTCCGTACCGGGTTTAAGGAACTCATCTTT.

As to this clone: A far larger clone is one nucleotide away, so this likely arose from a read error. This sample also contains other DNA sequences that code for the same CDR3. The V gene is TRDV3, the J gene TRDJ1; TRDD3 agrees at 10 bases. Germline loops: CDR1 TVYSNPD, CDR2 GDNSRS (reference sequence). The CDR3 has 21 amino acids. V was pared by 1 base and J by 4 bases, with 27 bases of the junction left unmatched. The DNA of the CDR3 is TGTGCCTTTATTGCCCGCCTATTCCTCGTTGGGGGATACATAATCAGCGATAAACTCATCTTT. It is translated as CAFIARLFLVGGYIISDKLIF. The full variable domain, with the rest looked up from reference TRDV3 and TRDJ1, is CDKVTQSSPDQTVASGSEVVLLCTYDTVYSNPDLFWYRIRPDYSFQFVFYGDNSRSEGADFTQGRFSVKHILTQKAFHLVISPVRTEDSATYYCAFIARLFLVGGYIISDKLIFGKGTRVTVEP.

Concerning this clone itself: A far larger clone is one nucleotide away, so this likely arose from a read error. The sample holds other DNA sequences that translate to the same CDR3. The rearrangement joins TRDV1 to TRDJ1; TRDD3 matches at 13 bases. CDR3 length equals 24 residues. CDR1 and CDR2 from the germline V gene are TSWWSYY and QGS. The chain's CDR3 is CALGELVPSYKLASTGGYALTLIF. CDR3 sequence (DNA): TGTGCCCTTGGGGAACTAGTCCCTAGCTATAAGCTAGCATCGACTGGGGGATACGCTTTAACACTCATCTTT.

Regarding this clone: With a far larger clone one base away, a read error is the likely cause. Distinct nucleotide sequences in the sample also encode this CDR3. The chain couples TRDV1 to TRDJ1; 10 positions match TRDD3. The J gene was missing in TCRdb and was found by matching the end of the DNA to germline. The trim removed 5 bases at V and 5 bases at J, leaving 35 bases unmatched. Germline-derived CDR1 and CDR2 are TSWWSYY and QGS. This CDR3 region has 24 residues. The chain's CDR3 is CALGPTTFGRTGGYASLGGDKLIF. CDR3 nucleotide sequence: TGTGCTCTTGGGCCTACGACCTTCGGTCGTACGGGGGGATACGCGTCTTTGGGTGGGGATAAACTCATCTTT.

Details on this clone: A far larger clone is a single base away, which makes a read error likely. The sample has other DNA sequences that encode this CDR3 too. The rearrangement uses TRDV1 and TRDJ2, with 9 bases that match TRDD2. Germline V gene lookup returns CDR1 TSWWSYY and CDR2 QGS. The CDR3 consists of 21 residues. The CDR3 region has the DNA TGTGCTCTTGGGAACTCTCCTTCCTACGGCTGGGGGTTCACTAATACAGCGCAACTCTTCTTC. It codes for CALGNSPSYGWGFTNTAQLFF.

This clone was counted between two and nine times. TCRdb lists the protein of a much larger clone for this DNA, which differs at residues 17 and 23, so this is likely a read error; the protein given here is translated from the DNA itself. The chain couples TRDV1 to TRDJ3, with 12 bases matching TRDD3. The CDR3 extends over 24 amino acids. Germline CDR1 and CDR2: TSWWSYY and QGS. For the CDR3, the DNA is TGTGCTCTTGGGGAAAGGCCCTACCTTCCAACTGGGGGATACTTCTCCCGGGACACCCGACAGATGATTTTC. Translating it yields CALGERPYLPTGGYFSRDTRQMIF.

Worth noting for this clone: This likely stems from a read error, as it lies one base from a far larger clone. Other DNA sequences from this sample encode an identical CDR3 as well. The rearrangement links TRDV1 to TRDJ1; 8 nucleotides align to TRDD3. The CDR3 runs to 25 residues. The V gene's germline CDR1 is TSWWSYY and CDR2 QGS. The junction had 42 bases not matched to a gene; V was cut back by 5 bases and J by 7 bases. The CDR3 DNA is TGTGCTCTTGGGCTACCAGCGGGTTTCCTATGGTCTCTAGGGTACTGGGGGCCCGAGGGAAGTAAACTCATCTTT. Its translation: CALGLPAGFLWSLGYWGPEGSKLIF.

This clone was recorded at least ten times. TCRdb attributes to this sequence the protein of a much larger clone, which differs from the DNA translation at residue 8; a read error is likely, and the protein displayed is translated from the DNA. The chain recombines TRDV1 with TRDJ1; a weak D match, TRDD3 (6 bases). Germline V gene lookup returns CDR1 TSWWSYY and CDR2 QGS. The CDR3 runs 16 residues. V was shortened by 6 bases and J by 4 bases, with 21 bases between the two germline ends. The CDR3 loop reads CALGRATPGDNDKLIF. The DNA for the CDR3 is TGTGCTCTTGGTAGGGCTACTCCGGGGGACAACGATAAACTCATCTTT.

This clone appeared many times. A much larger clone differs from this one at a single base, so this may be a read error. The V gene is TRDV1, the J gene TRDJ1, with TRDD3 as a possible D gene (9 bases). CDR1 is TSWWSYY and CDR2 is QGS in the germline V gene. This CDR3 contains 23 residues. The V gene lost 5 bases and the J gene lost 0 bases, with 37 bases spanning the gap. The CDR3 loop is CALGKPSSYRGYATFGYTDKLIF. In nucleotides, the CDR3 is TGTGCTCTTGGGAAACCCTCTTCCTACAGGGGATACGCCACATTCGGGTACACCGATAAACTCATCTTT.

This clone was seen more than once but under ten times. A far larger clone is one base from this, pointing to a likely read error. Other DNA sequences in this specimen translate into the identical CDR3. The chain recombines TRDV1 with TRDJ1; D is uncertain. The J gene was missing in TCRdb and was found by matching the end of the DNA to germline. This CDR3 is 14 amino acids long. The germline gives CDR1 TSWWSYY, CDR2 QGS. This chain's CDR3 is CALGAPKNTDKLIF. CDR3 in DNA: TGTGCTCTTGGGGCACCCAAAAACACTGATAAACTCATCTTT.

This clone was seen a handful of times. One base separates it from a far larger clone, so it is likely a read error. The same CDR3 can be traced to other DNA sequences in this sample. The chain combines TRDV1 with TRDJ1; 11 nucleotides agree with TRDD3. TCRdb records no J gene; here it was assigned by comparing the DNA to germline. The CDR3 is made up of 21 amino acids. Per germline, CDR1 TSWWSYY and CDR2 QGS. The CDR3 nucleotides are TGTGCTCTTGGGGAACTTCACCCTACCCCAGATGGGGGATACGACCCCGACAAACTCATCTTT. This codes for CALGELHPTPDGGYDPDKLIF.

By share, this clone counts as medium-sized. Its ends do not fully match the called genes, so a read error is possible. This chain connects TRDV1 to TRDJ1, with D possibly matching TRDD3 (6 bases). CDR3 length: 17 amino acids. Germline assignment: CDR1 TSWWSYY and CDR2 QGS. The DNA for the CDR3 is TGTGCTCCTGGGGAGAGGCACCCCGTCTCTTACACCGATAAACTCATCTTT. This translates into CAPGERHPVSYTDKLIF.

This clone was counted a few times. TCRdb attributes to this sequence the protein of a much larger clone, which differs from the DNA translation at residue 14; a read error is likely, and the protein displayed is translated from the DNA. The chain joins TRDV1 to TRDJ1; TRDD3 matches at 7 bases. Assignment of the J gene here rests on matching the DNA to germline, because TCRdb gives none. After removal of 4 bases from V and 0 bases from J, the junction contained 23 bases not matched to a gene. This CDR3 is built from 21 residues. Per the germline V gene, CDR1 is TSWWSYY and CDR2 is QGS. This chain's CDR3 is CALGVSPTLSYWGSYTDKLIF. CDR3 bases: TGTGCTCTTGGGGTTTCGCCTACTCTATCTTACTGGGGATCTTACACCGATAAACTCATCTTT.

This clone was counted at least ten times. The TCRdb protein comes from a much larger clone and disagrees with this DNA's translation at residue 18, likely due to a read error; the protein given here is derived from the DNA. Written as DNA, the CDR3 is TGTGCTCTTGGGGAAGGCGGGTCAGATTCCGACTGGGGGATACTCACACCGTGGCTCGATAAACTCATCTTT. Translation: CALGEGGSDSDWGILTPWLDKLIF. V is TRDV1 and J is TRDJ1; 12 nucleotides align to TRDD3. The germline gives CDR1 TSWWSYY, CDR2 QGS. J lost 4 bases, V lost 2 bases, and 29 bases had no gene match. The CDR3 is 24 amino acids.

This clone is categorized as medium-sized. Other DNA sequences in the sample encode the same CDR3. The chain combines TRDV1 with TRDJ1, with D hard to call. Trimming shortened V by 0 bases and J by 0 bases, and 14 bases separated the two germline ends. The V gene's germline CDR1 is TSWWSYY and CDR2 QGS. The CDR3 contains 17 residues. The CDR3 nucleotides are TGTGCTCTTGGGGAACTGGGGTCCCCCTGGTACACCGATAAACTCATCTTT. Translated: CALGELGSPWYTDKLIF.

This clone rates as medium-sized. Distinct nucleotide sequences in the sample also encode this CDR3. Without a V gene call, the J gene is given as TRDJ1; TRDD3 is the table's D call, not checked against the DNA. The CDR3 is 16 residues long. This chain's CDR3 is CALGEVPAYTTDKLIF. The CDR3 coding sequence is TGTGCTCTTGGGGAAGTACCCGCCTATACCACCGATAAACTCATCTTT.

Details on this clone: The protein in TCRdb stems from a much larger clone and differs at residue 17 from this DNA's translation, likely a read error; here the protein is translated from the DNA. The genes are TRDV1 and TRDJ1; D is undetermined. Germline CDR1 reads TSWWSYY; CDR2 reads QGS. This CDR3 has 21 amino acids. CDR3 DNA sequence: TGTGCTCTTGGGGAACCCCCTTTACACGTACGGGGTACATTATACACCGGTAAACTCATCTTT. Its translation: CALGEPPLHVRGTLYTGKLIF.

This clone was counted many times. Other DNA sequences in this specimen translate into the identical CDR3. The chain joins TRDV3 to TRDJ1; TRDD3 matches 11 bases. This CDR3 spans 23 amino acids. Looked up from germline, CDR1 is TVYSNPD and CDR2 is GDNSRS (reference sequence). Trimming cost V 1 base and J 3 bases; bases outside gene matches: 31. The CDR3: CAFIPPPSYEPGGYLYLPDKLIF. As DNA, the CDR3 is TGTGCCTTTATCCCCCCGCCTTCCTACGAGCCTGGGGGATACCTTTACCTACCCGATAAACTCATCTTT.

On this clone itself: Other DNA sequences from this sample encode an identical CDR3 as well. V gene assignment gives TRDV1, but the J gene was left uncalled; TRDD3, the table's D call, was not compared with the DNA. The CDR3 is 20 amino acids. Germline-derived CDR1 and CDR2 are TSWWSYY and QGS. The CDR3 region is CALGTVPRVLGIPGTDKLIF. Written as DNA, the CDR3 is TGTGCTCTTGGGACCGTTCCGAGGGTGTTAGGGATACCTGGTACCGATAAACTCATCTTC.

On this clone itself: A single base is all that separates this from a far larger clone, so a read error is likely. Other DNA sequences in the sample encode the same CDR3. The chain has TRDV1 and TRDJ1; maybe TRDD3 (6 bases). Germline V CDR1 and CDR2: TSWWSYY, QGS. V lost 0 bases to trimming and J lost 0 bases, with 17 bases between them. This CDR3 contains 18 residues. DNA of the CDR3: TGTGCTCTTGGGGAACTAGAGCGGGGGAGGAGGTACACCGATAAACTCATCTTT. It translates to CALGELERGRRYTDKLIF.

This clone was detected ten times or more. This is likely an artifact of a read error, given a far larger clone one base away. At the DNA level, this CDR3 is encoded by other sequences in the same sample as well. The CDR3 sequence: CALGETYLGTATDKLIF. CDR3 in DNA: TGTGCTCTTGGGGAGACATACCTGGGGACGGCCACCGATAAACTCATCTTT. The V gene is TRDV1, the J gene TRDJ1, with a possible D match to TRDD3 (6 bases). CDR3 length: 17 amino acids. Between the trimmed V and J ends, which lost 3 bases and 1 base, there was a span of 18 bases. The V gene's germline CDR1 is TSWWSYY and CDR2 QGS.